The source of this T cell receptor beta chain is a study of control samples from healthy donors and cancer patients. After removal of 5 bases from V and 6 bases from J, the junction contained 10 bases not matched to a gene. The CDR3 covers 15 residues. Per the germline V gene, CDR1 is SGHTA and CDR2 is FQGNSA. This table comes from immunoSEQ multiplex PCR, and its TCRdb copy is limited to in-frame clones, with some not included. The repertoire holds about 160,000 clones, roughly 94% seen once, with about 15% in the top ten. The chain recombines TRBV7-2 with TRBJ2-5; TRBD1 aligns across 9 bases. This sequence was found in a man in his 60s with colorectal cancer. Sequencing used PBMCs. The CDR3 region is CASSPGQGRGKTQYF. DNA for the CDR3: TGTGCCAGCAGCCCGGGACAGGGAAGGGGGAAGACCCAGTACTTC.